The 5 T cell receptor beta chains presented below share a single source sample, sequenced in a study of cytomegalovirus exposure and HLA in healthy donors. Here immunoSEQ multiplex PCR was the method, and the copy in TCRdb shows in-frame clones only, minus some. The table has around 350,000 clones, around 86% seen once. The sequencing input was PBMCs. All receptors come from a young woman in good health and CMV-seronegative.

This clone came up a few times. The genes are TRBV11-1 and TRBJ2-7; D may be TRBD2 (5 bases). Germline CDR1 is SGHAT and CDR2 is FQDESV (reference sequence). The CDR3 is 13 residues long. V lost 1 base, J lost 3 bases, and 7 bases lay in between. The CDR3 region has the DNA TGTGCCAGCAGCTTAGTACGGGGCTACGAGCAGTACTTC. It is translated as CASSLVRGYEQYF.

The chain has TRBV19 and TRBJ2-3, with D uncertain. Per the germline V gene, CDR1 is LNHDA and CDR2 is SQIVND (reference sequence). V was clipped by 3 bases and J by 2 bases, with 6 bases between them. The CDR3 has 13 residues. Here the CDR3 DNA reads TGTGCCAGTAGTATCCCCTTCACAGATACGCAGTATTTT. It yields the protein CASSIPFTDTQYF. The entire variable domain, with the rest obtained from reference TRBV19 and TRBJ2-3, is as follows: DGGITQSPKYLFRKEGQNVTLSCEQNLNHDAMYWYRQDPGQGLRLIYYSQIVNDFQKGDIAEGYSVSREKKESFPLTVTSAQKNPTAFYLCASSIPFTDTQYFGPGTRLTVL.

The chain links TRBV7-2 to TRBJ2-7; D perhaps matches TRBD1 (5 bases). Trimming shortened V by 3 bases and J by 4 bases, and 10 bases separated the two germline ends. Germline CDR1 and CDR2: SGHTA and FQGNSA. CDR3 length: 13 amino acids. CDR3 coding DNA: TGTGCCAGCAGCTTCTTCGACAGTTACGAGCAGTACTTC. Amino acid sequence: CASSFFDSYEQYF. The full variable domain, completed using reference TRBV7-2 and TRBJ2-7, is GAGVSQSPSNKVTEKGKDVELRCDPISGHTALYWYRQSLGQGLEFLIYFQGNSAPDKSGLPSDRFSAERTGGSVSTLTIQRTQQEDSAVYLCASSFFDSYEQYFGPGTRLTVT.

V and J are TRBV5-1 and TRBJ2-5, with D possibly TRBD2 on 6 matching bases. Germline CDR1 is SGHRS and CDR2 is YFSETQ. The CDR3 extends over 15 amino acids. Trimming took 0 bases from V and 9 from J, leaving 18 bases between them. CDR3 bases: TGCGCCAGCAGCTTGGCTTTGGGGGGAGAGGTGGCCCAGTACTTC. This gives the protein CASSLALGGEVAQYF.

The V call is TRBV9, the J call TRBJ2-5; TRBD2 aligns across 13 bases. This CDR3 comprises 15 residues. With V trimmed by 7 bases and J by 4 bases, 7 bases remained unmatched. CDR1 is SGDLS and CDR2 is YYNGEE in the germline V gene. The CDR3 is CASGRLAGGVETQYF. CDR3 DNA sequence: TGTGCCAGCGGACGACTAGCGGGAGGAGTAGAGACCCAGTACTTC. Combining the CDR3 with reference TRBV9 and TRBJ2-5 gives the whole variable domain DSGVTQTPKHLITATGQRVTLRCSPRSGDLSVYWYQQSLDQGLQFLIQYYNGEERAKGNILERFSAQQFPDLHSELNLSSLELGDSALYFCASGRLAGGVETQYFGPGTRLLVL.